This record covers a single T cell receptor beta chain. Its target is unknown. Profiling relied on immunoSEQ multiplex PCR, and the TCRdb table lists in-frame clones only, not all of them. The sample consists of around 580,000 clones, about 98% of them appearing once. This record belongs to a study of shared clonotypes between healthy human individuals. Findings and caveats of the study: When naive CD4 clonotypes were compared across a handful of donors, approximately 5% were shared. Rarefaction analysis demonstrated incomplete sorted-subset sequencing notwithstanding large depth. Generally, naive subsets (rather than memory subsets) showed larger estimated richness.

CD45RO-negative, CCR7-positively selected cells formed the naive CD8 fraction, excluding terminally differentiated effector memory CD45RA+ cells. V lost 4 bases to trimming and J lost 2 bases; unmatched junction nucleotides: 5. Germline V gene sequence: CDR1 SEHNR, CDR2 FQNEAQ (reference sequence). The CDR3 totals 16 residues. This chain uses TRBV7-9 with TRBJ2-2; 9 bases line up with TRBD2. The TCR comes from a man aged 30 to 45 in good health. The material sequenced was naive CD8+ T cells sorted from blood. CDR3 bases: TGTGCCAGCAGCTCTTTAGCGGGAGAAAACACCGGGGAGCTGTTTTTT. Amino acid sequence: CASSSLAGENTGELFF.